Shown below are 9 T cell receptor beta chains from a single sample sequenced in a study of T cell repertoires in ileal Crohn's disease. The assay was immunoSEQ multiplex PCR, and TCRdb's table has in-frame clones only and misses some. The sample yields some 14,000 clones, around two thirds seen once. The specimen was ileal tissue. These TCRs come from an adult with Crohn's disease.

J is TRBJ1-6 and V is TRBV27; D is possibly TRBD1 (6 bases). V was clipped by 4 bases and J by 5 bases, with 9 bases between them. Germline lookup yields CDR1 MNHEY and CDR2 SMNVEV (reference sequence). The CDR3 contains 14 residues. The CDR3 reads CASSSHRDNSPLHF. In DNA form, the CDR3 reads TGTGCCAGCAGTTCCCACAGGGATAATTCACCCCTCCACTTT.

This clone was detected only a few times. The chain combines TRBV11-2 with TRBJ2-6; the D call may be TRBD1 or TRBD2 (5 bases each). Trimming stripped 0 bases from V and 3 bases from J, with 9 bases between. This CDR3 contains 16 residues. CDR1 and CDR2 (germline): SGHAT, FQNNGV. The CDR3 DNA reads TGTGCCAGCAGCTTAGAGAGGGGATTTGGGGCCAACGTCCTGACTTTC. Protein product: CASSLERGFGANVLTF.

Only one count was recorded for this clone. This CDR3 reads CASSSGTSGGANYEQYF. DNA of the CDR3: TGTGCCAGCAGCTCCGGGACTAGCGGGGGGGCTAACTACGAGCAGTACTTC. V is TRBV5-4 and J is TRBJ2-7; 16 nucleotides match TRBD2. Germline V gene sequence: CDR1 SGHNT, CDR2 YYREEE (reference sequence). The CDR3 runs to 17 residues. The trim removed 3 bases at V and 3 bases at J, leaving 6 bases unmatched.

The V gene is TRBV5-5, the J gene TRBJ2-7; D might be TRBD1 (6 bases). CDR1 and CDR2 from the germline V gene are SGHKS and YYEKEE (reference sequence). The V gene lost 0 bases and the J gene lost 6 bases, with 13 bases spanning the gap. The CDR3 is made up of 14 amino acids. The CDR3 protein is CASSLANRVSEQYF. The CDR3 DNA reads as TGTGCCAGCAGCTTGGCCAACAGGGTGAGCGAGCAGTACTTC.

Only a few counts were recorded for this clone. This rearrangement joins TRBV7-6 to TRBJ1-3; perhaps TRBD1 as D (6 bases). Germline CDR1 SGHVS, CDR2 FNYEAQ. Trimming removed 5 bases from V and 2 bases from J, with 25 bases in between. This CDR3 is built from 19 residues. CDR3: CASSQEGDMPGEAGNTIYF. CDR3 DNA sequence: TGTGCCAGCAGCCAGGAGGGGGACATGCCTGGTGAAGCTGGAAACACCATATATTTT.

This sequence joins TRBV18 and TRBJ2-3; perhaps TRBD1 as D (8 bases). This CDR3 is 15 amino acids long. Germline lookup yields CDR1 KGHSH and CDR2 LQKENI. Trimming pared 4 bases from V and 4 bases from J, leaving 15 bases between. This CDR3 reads CASSLDRGGADTQYF. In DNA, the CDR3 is TGTGCCAGCTCACTTGACAGGGGAGGGGCAGATACGCAGTATTTT.

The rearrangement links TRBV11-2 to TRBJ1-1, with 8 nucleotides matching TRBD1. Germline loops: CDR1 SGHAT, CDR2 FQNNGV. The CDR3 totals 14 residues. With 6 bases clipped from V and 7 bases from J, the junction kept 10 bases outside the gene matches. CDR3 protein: CASSPQGAVGEAFF. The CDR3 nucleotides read TGTGCCAGCAGTCCTCAGGGGGCCGTAGGTGAAGCTTTCTTT.

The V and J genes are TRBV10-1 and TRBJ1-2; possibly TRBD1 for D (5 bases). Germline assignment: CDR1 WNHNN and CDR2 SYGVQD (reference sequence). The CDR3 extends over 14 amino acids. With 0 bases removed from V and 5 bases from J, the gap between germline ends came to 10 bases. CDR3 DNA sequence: TGCGCCAGCAGTGAGTCGGGCAGGGATTATGGCTACACCTTC. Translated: CASSESGRDYGYTF.

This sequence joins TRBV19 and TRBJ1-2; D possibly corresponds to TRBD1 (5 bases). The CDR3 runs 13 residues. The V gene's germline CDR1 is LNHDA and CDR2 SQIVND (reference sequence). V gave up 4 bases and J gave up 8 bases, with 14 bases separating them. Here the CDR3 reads CASSTGLNGGYTF. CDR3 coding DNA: TGTGCCAGTAGTACAGGGCTCAATGGAGGCTACACCTTC.